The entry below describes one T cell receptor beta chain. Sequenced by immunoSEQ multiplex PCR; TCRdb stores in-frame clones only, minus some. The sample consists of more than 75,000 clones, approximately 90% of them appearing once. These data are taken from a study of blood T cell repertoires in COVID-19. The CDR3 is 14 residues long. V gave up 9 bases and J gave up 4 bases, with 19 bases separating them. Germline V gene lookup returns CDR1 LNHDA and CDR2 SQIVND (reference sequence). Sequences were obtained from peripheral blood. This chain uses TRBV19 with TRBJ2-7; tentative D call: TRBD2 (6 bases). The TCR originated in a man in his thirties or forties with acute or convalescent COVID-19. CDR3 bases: TGTGCCAGCGCGGAAAGGCGGGGACCTTACGAGCAGTACTTC. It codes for CASAERRGPYEQYF.